The TCR beta chain under discussion was sequenced for a study of long-term antiretroviral therapy in people with HIV. Study overall: Of all samples, the earliest predate the 2015 immediate-ART recommendation by about a decade.

Without exception, participants with HIV were treated in the United States. An immunoSEQ assay, version v3.0, was performed at survey level. Data came from immunoSEQ multiplex PCR; TCRdb stores just in-frame clones and leaves some out. Of some 31,000 clones listed, 95% are singletons. A remark on this clone: As yet, its antigen is unknown.

Study findings and constraints: At every time point, clones expanded before ART dominated the repertoire. ART preceded a rise in diversity that nonetheless stayed lower than in transplant donor controls.

The length of the CDR3 is 15 residues. With 4 bases clipped from V and 0 bases from J, the junction kept 4 bases outside the gene matches. Looked up from germline, CDR1 is PRHDT and CDR2 is FYEKMQ (reference sequence). The chain is built from TRBV13 and TRBJ2-3, with TRBD1 matching 7 bases. The sequenced sample was unsorted PBMCs, obtained 5.3 years after starting antiretroviral therapy. The sequence derives from a man aged 30 to 45 with HIV. The CDR3 DNA reads TGTGCCAGCAGCTCCACAGGGGCCAGCACAGATACGCAGTATTTT. It translates to CASSSTGASTDTQYF. Combining the CDR3 with reference TRBV13 and TRBJ2-3 gives the whole variable domain AAGVIQSPRHLIKEKRETATLKCYPIPRHDTVYWYQQGPGQDPQFLISFYEKMQSDKGSIPDRFSAQQFSDYHSELNMSSLELGDSALYFCASSSTGASTDTQYFGPGTRLTVL.